The rows below give T cell receptor beta chains drawn from one sample of a study of identical twins. TCRdb reprocessed the 5' RACE reads via MiXCR and lists one record per CDR3 protein. The sample consists of 400,000 to 550,000 distinct CDR3 sequences, roughly 13% of them appearing once. These same records also appear under a second study, on yellow fever vaccine responses in identical twins.

Sequenced input: CD4+ T cells sorted from blood. All receptors come from a woman in her late teens or twenties in good health. CDR3s include the opening cysteine and the closing phenylalanine or tryptophan. Fields, in order: D gene, clone size, V gene, J gene, CDR3 protein, CDR3 DNA. A D gene is named only where the DNA matches it firmly. Not all rows give a size; the values are once, few, many and, for expanded clones, a class.

d_call: TRBD1; clone_size: many; v_call: TRBV7-9; j_call: TRBJ2-1; cdr3_aa: CASSHPRDRGNEQFF; cdr3_nt: TGTGCCAGCAGCCACCCCCGGGACAGGGGCAATGAGCAGTTCTTC
d_call: NA; clone_size: few; v_call: TRBV20-1; j_call: TRBJ1-4; cdr3_aa: CSASQGRNNEKLFF; cdr3_nt: TGCAGTGCTTCCCAGGGTCGTAATAATGAAAAACTGTTTTTT
d_call: TRBD2; clone_size: NA; v_call: TRBV3-1; j_call: TRBJ2-1; cdr3_aa: CASSQLRLAGGLISSYNEQFF; cdr3_nt: TGTGCCAGCAGCCAACTACGACTAGCGGGGGGACTTATAAGCTCCTACAATGAGCAGTTCTTC
d_call: TRBD1; clone_size: many; v_call: TRBV6-1; j_call: TRBJ2-2; cdr3_aa: CASRDSNTGELFF; cdr3_nt: TGTGCCAGCCGGGACAGTAACACCGGGGAGCTGTTTTTT
d_call: TRBD1; clone_size: few; v_call: TRBV4-3; j_call: TRBJ2-7; cdr3_aa: CASSQFAFGTGGNEQYF; cdr3_nt: TGCGCCAGCAGCCAATTTGCATTCGGGACAGGGGGCAACGAGCAGTACTTC
d_call: NA; clone_size: few; v_call: TRBV30; j_call: TRBJ2-7; cdr3_aa: CAFRQGPYEQYF; cdr3_nt: TGTGCCTTCAGACAAGGCCCCTACGAGCAGTACTTC
d_call: NA; clone_size: NA; v_call: TRBV20-1; j_call: TRBJ1-4; cdr3_aa: CSALGTTNEKLFF; cdr3_nt: TGCAGTGCTTTAGGGACAACTAATGAAAAACTGTTTTTT
d_call: NA; clone_size: NA; v_call: TRBV7-9; j_call: TRBJ2-7; cdr3_aa: CASSQTVEYEQYF; cdr3_nt: TGTGCCAGCAGCCAGACGGTCGAGTACGAGCAGTACTTC
d_call: NA; clone_size: NA; v_call: TRBV11-2; j_call: TRBJ2-2; cdr3_aa: CASSLISGSNTGELFF; cdr3_nt: TGTGCCAGCAGCTTAATTTCCGGATCGAACACCGGGGAGCTGTTTTTT
d_call: NA; clone_size: few; v_call: TRBV24-1; j_call: TRBJ2-3; cdr3_aa: CATSDTPGGTQYF; cdr3_nt: TGTGCCACCAGTGATACCCCAGGAGGTACGCAGTATTTT
d_call: TRBD1; clone_size: NA; v_call: TRBV5-6; j_call: TRBJ2-6; cdr3_aa: CASSLGQGRLSGANVLTF; cdr3_nt: TGTGCCAGCAGCTTGGGACAGGGAAGACTCTCTGGGGCCAACGTCCTGACTTTC
d_call: NA; clone_size: NA; v_call: TRBV7-2; j_call: TRBJ2-5; cdr3_aa: CASSFRGNQETQYF; cdr3_nt: TGTGCCAGCAGCTTTCGGGGGAACCAAGAGACCCAGTACTTC
d_call: NA; clone_size: few; v_call: TRBV25-1; j_call: TRBJ1-2; cdr3_aa: CASSLSREGYGYTF; cdr3_nt: TGTGCCAGCAGCTTGTCCAGAGAAGGTTATGGCTACACCTTC
d_call: TRBD1; clone_size: few; v_call: TRBV12-3/TRBV12-4; j_call: TRBJ1-5; cdr3_aa: CASSLAQGAGDQPQHF; cdr3_nt: TGTGCCAGCAGTTTGGCACAGGGGGCAGGAGATCAGCCCCAGCATTTT
d_call: TRBD2; clone_size: few; v_call: TRBV20-1; j_call: TRBJ2-2; cdr3_aa: CSARPGLAGGDTGELFF; cdr3_nt: TGCAGTGCTAGGCCGGGACTAGCGGGAGGGGACACCGGGGAGCTGTTTTTT
d_call: NA; clone_size: NA; v_call: TRBV6-5; j_call: TRBJ1-1; cdr3_aa: CASSSIGTLYTEAFF; cdr3_nt: TGTGCCAGCAGTTCCATCGGGACACTTTACACTGAAGCTTTCTTT
d_call: TRBD2; clone_size: few; v_call: TRBV20-1; j_call: TRBJ2-5; cdr3_aa: CSARVPAGGQETQYF; cdr3_nt: TGCAGTGCTAGAGTCCCAGCGGGAGGCCAAGAGACCCAGTACTTC
d_call: NA; clone_size: few; v_call: TRBV5-4; j_call: TRBJ2-1; cdr3_aa: CASSLPVKNEQFF; cdr3_nt: TGTGCCAGCAGCTTGCCTGTAAAAAATGAGCAGTTCTTC
d_call: TRBD2; clone_size: once; v_call: TRBV20-1; j_call: TRBJ2-1; cdr3_aa: CSAREALRPSGLHEQFF; cdr3_nt: TGCAGTGCTAGAGAAGCTTTGAGGCCTAGCGGGTTACATGAGCAGTTCTTC
d_call: TRBD1; clone_size: NA; v_call: TRBV5-6; j_call: TRBJ2-7; cdr3_aa: CASIKKDRTGEQYF; cdr3_nt: TGTGCCAGCATAAAAAAGGACAGGACGGGTGAGCAGTACTTC
d_call: TRBD2; clone_size: NA; v_call: TRBV7-3; j_call: TRBJ2-4; cdr3_aa: CASSLSGGNIQYF; cdr3_nt: TGTGCCAGCAGCTTAAGCGGGGGAAACATTCAGTACTTC
d_call: NA; clone_size: NA; v_call: TRBV28; j_call: TRBJ1-5; cdr3_aa: CATSGQANYQPQHF; cdr3_nt: TGTGCCACCTCTGGGCAAGCTAATTATCAGCCCCAGCATTTT
d_call: NA; clone_size: few; v_call: TRBV6-7; j_call: TRBJ1-1; cdr3_aa: CAKGYRDTEAFF; cdr3_nt: TGTGCCAAGGGGTATCGGGACACTGAAGCTTTCTTT
d_call: TRBD1; clone_size: NA; v_call: TRBV7-2; j_call: TRBJ2-5; cdr3_aa: CASSAALGRDRGSETQYF; cdr3_nt: TGTGCCAGCAGCGCAGCCCTAGGAAGGGACAGGGGGTCGGAGACCCAGTACTTC
d_call: NA; clone_size: few; v_call: TRBV15; j_call: TRBJ2-1; cdr3_aa: CATSRGRDHTGEFF; cdr3_nt: TGTGCCACCAGCAGAGGTCGGGACCATACCGGGGAGTTCTTC
d_call: TRBD2; clone_size: NA; v_call: TRBV6-1; j_call: TRBJ2-5; cdr3_aa: CASRAGGLRETQYF; cdr3_nt: TGTGCCAGCAGAGCGGGGGGCTTAAGGGAGACCCAGTACTTC